These 20 T cell receptor beta chains were all obtained from the same sample, sequenced in a study of OX40 agonist ivuxolimab in advanced cancers. The method was immunoSEQ multiplex PCR; TCRdb's version includes in-frame clones alone and lacks a portion of them. This table holds tens of thousands of clones, roughly 89% found once. Sample: CD4+ or CD8+ T cells sorted from blood, taken in a trial of the OX40 agonist ivuxolimab. The origin of the receptors is an adult with an advanced solid tumor such as melanoma, head and neck, liver or kidney cancer.

This chain links TRBV27 with TRBJ2-7; 7 bases line up with TRBD2. Trimming removed 2 bases from V and 6 bases from J; junction bases left unmatched: 7. The germline V gene has CDR1 MNHEY and CDR2 SMNVEV (reference sequence). The CDR3 spans 14 residues. CDR3 protein: CASSLRGGAREQYF. DNA of the CDR3: TGTGCCAGCAGTTTACGGGGAGGGGCGCGCGAGCAGTACTTC.

This clone appeared a single time. This chain uses TRBV15 with TRBJ2-5, with TRBD2 matching 11 bases. V gave up 2 bases and J gave up 2 bases; unmatched junction bases: 7. The CDR3 covers 17 residues. CDR1 LNHNV and CDR2 YYDKDF come from the germline V gene (reference sequence). As DNA, the CDR3 is TGTGCCACCAGCAGAATAGCGGGAGGGGGGCCACAAGAGACCCAGTACTTC. Protein product: CATSRIAGGGPQETQYF.

This clone has a single count. CDR3 sequence reads: CASSLIGDNEQFF. CDR3 nucleotide sequence: TGTGCCAGCAGCTTAATAGGGGACAATGAGCAGTTCTTC. The chain links TRBV7-3 to TRBJ2-1; a weak D match, TRBD1 (5 bases). The CDR3 totals 13 residues. In germline, CDR1 is SGHTA, CDR2 FQGTGA. Trimming cost V 1 base and J 5 bases, with 6 bases left between them.

The chain employs TRBV27 and TRBJ1-1, with no clear D. Germline V lookup: CDR1 MNHEY, CDR2 SMNVEV (reference sequence). V gave up 2 bases and J gave up 3 bases, with 10 bases separating them. This CDR3 is 14 amino acids long. Here the CDR3 DNA reads TGTGCCAGCAGTTTAAGGACCCTGGACACTGAAGCTTTCTTT. Encoded protein: CASSLRTLDTEAFF.

The rearrangement links TRBV30 to TRBJ2-7, with 10 bases that match TRBD1. J lost 4 bases, V lost 7 bases, and 10 bases had no gene match. The CDR3 spans 14 residues. CDR1 and CDR2 from the germline V gene are GTSNPN and SVGIG (reference sequence). CDR3 coding DNA: TGTGCCTCCCTGCGTGGGACAGGGGTGTACGAGCAGTACTTC. This codes for CASLRGTGVYEQYF.

The sample holds one count of this clone. This chain uses TRBV13 with TRBJ2-7, with D perhaps matching TRBD1 or TRBD2 (6 bases each). V lost 3 bases, J lost 4 bases, and 13 bases lay in between. The CDR3 contains 14 residues. In germline, CDR1 is PRHDT, CDR2 FYEKMQ (reference sequence). The CDR3 sequence is CASSFRGGPYEQYF. The CDR3 coding sequence is TGTGCCAGCAGCTTCAGGGGAGGCCCTTACGAGCAGTACTTC.

CDR3 coding DNA: TGTGCCAGTAGTATAGGGTGGGGCCTGCTCACTGAAGCTTTCTTT. Protein sequence: CASSIGWGLLTEAFF. The J gene is TRBJ1-1, the V gene TRBV19; perhaps TRBD1 as D (5 bases). CDR3 length: 15 residues. Germline V gene sequence: CDR1 LNHDA, CDR2 SQIVND (reference sequence). Between the trimmed V and J ends, which lost 1 base and 4 bases, there was a span of 13 bases.

The DNA of the CDR3 is TGCGCCAGCAGCTTGGAGGCGGGAAATTCACCCCTCCACTTT. Its protein product is CASSLEAGNSPLHF. The V gene is TRBV5-1, the J gene TRBJ1-6; D call uncertain. Germline V gene data show CDR1 as SGHRS and CDR2 as YFSETQ. CDR3 length equals 14 residues. Trimming pared 0 bases from V and 7 bases from J, leaving 8 bases between.

This clone was recorded once. The rearrangement uses TRBV19 and TRBJ1-6, with TRBD1 as a possible D gene (6 bases). The CDR3 has 19 residues. Germline V gene data show CDR1 as LNHDA and CDR2 as SQIVND (reference sequence). The V and J ends lost 4 bases and 0 bases respectively, with 19 bases between them. The CDR3 DNA reads as TGTGCCAGTAGTAAACCCTCTAAACAGGGTCTCTCCTATAATTCACCCCTCCACTTT. Its translation is CASSKPSKQGLSYNSPLHF.

The chain has TRBV9 and TRBJ2-7, with 8 bases fitting TRBD1. From germline, CDR1 is SGDLS and CDR2 YYNGEE. V lost 3 bases, J lost 3 bases, and 11 bases stayed unmatched. This CDR3 is built from 16 residues. The CDR3 is CASSAHRQGSHYEQYF. DNA for the CDR3: TGTGCCAGCAGCGCCCACCGACAGGGGTCCCACTACGAGCAGTACTTC. The variable domain in full, completed from reference TRBV9 and TRBJ2-7, reads DSGVTQTPKHLITATGQRVTLRCSPRSGDLSVYWYQQSLDQGLQFLIQYYNGEERAKGNILERFSAQQFPDLHSELNLSSLELGDSALYFCASSAHRQGSHYEQYFGPGTRLTVT.

The chain joins TRBV30 to TRBJ2-7, with TRBD2 as a possible D gene (5 bases). Germline-derived CDR1 and CDR2 are GTSNPN and SVGIG (reference sequence). The V end lost 5 bases, the J end lost 3 bases, and 17 bases lay between the germline ends. The CDR3 consists of 14 residues. This chain's CDR3 is CAWQTDSSVYEQYF. DNA of the CDR3: TGTGCCTGGCAGACGGACTCGTCCGTCTACGAGCAGTACTTC.

Here the CDR3 DNA reads TGTGCCAGCAGCCCTCGACTGTACAATGAGCAGTTCTTC. Translation: CASSPRLYNEQFF. The V and J genes are TRBV7-9 and TRBJ2-1; no clear D gene. V dropped 5 bases and J dropped 4 bases, with 9 bases sitting between them. From germline, CDR1 is SEHNR and CDR2 FQNEAQ (reference sequence). The CDR3 spans 13 residues.

The chain recombines TRBV15 with TRBJ1-1; D not certain. V shed 0 bases and J shed 1 base, with 9 bases lying between them. CDR1 and CDR2 (germline): LNHNV, YYDKDF (reference sequence). The CDR3 sequence is 15 residues long. CDR3 sequence reads: CATSRDGNRNTEAFF. Written as DNA, the CDR3 is TGTGCCACCAGCAGAGATGGTAACAGGAACACTGAAGCTTTCTTT. The variable domain in full, completed from reference TRBV15 and TRBJ1-1, reads DAMVIQNPRYQVTQFGKPVTLSCSQTLNHNVMYWYQQKSSQAPKLLFHYYDKDFNNEADTPDNFQSRRPNTSFCFLDIRSPGLGDTAMYLCATSRDGNRNTEAFFGQGTRLTVV.

Within the sample, this clone is medium-sized. The V call is TRBV6-5, the J call TRBJ2-7; D perhaps matches TRBD2 (5 bases). V lost 2 bases to trimming and J lost 3 bases, with 8 bases between them. The CDR3 covers 13 residues. Germline CDR1 and CDR2: MNHEY and SVGAGI. CDR3 sequence (DNA): TGTGCCAGCAGTTACAGACGGGACTACGAGCAGTACTTC. Its translation is CASSYRRDYEQYF.

This rearrangement joins TRBV21-1 to TRBJ2-7; the DNA was not used to check the table's D call, TRBD1. TRBV21-1 is a known pseudogene. CDR3 length: 17 amino acids. The CDR3 sequence is CASSNHPEDRNLYEQYF. Written as DNA, the CDR3 is TGTGCCAGCAGCAATCACCCAGAAGACAGGAACCTCTACGAGCAGTACTTC.

This clone was observed once. The rearrangement links TRBV27 to TRBJ1-5; D is ambiguous. V gave up 6 bases and J gave up 7 bases, with 13 bases separating them. The germline V gene encodes CDR1 MNHEY and CDR2 SMNVEV (reference sequence). This CDR3 is 13 amino acids long. The CDR3 nucleotides are TGTGCCAGCAGCCCCCGTGGTCAGCAGCCCCAGCATTTT. It codes for CASSPRGQQPQHF.

The chain couples TRBV6-5 to TRBJ2-2, with D unclear. CDR3 length: 13 residues. The germline V gene encodes CDR1 MNHEY and CDR2 SVGAGI. V was shortened by 0 bases and J by 6 bases, with 5 bases between the two germline ends. CDR3 protein: CASSYSYPGELFF. In DNA, the CDR3 is TGTGCCAGCAGTTACTCTTACCCCGGGGAGCTGTTTTTT.

The rearrangement uses TRBV13 and TRBJ2-7, with D perhaps TRBD1 or TRBD2 (5 bases each). This CDR3 is 12 amino acids long. CDR1 PRHDT and CDR2 FYEKMQ come from the germline V gene (reference sequence). Deletions cut 1 base from V and 6 bases from J, with 7 bases between. This CDR3 is CASSLAGSEQYF. The CDR3 DNA sequence: TGTGCCAGCAGCTTAGCAGGGAGCGAGCAGTACTTC.

This clone was found a few times. V and J are TRBV28 and TRBJ1-3; no clear D. Germline-derived CDR1 and CDR2 are MDHEN and SYDVKM. CDR3 size: 10 residues. Trimming took 2 bases from V and 8 from J, leaving 1 base between them. The CDR3 DNA reads TGTGCCAGCAGTTTAGACACCATATATTTT. Protein: CASSLDTIYF.

The rearrangement uses TRBV6-5 and TRBJ1-1, with 7 nucleotides matching TRBD1. The CDR3 has 16 residues. In germline, CDR1 is MNHEY, CDR2 SVGAGI. The junction had 6 bases not matched to a gene; V was cut back by 2 bases and J by 0 bases. The CDR3 DNA follows: TGTGCCAGCAGTTACAACCGGGACAGTATGAACACTGAAGCTTTCTTT. Translated, it gives CASSYNRDSMNTEAFF.